Below, one T cell receptor (beta chain) is given with its context. This entry comes from a study of shared clonotypes between healthy human individuals. The wider study: Per-donor plates numbered three CD4 naive, three CD4 memory, two CD8 naive and one CD8 memory.

V was shortened by 6 bases and J by 2 bases, with 17 bases between the two germline ends. Germline V lookup: CDR1 MNHEY, CDR2 SMNVEV (reference sequence). There are 15 residues in the CDR3. Naive CD8 isolation took CD45RO-negative cells positively selected for CCR7 and excluded terminally differentiated effector memory CD45RA+ cells. In the original analysis: ImmunoSEQ yielded junction-only sequences lacking quality scores, so filtering differed. Data came from immunoSEQ multiplex PCR; TCRdb stores just in-frame clones and leaves some out. Clone size and V and J calls were adopted from that table, with D and trimming inferred from the DNA. The data show nearly 600,000 clones, with over 95% seen just once and roughly 0.1% held by the top ten.

Sequencing input: naive CD8+ T cells sorted from blood. This TCR came from a woman younger than 45 in good health. The chain uses TRBV27 and TRBJ2-7; D is possibly TRBD1 or TRBD2 (5 bases each). The CDR3 spells CASSPNLGVTYEQYF. CDR3 sequence (DNA): TGTGCCAGCAGCCCCAACCTGGGGGTGACCTACGAGCAGTACTTC.